The present T cell receptor beta chain was sequenced within a study of beta chain features in type 1 diabetes. Study outcomes and limitations: It was among patients, rather than healthy donors, that naive, central memory and Treg TCRB repertoires appeared more similar.

Of the isolated RNA, all was reverse transcribed, and so the sequenced material was expressed TCRB transcripts. TCRdb keeps only in-frame clones here, not all; method: immunoSEQ multiplex PCR. Seen here are hundreds of thousands of clones, about a sixth observed once, and the top ten hold about 0.097%. A single count supports this clone. Its antigen is currently unknown. The CDR3 loop spans 16 amino acids. CDR1 SGHVS and CDR2 FQNEAQ come from the germline V gene. With V trimmed by 3 bases and J by 3 bases, 10 bases remained unmatched. The gene calls are TRBV7-8 and TRBJ2-5, with 7 bases that match TRBD2. Sequences were obtained from naive CD4+ T cells from blood. The receptor was isolated from a young man in good health. CDR3 amino acids: CASSFRPKGGEETQYF. As DNA, the CDR3 is TGTGCCAGCAGCTTCAGACCAAAGGGAGGGGAAGAGACCCAGTACTTC.